The 7 T cell receptor beta chains given below trace back to one sample, sequenced in a study of blood T cell repertoires in COVID-19. Measured with immunoSEQ multiplex PCR; TCRdb has only the in-frame clones, and not every one. There are about 110,000 clones in the sample; approximately 82% occur only once, and 7.9% lies in the top ten. Sequenced input: peripheral blood. These receptors were collected from a woman aged 80 or over with active or convalescent COVID-19.

This chain links TRBV4-2 with TRBJ2-7; 8 bases are a match to TRBD2. Trimming removed 2 bases from V and 2 bases from J; junction bases left unmatched: 8. The CDR3 has 16 residues. Germline CDR1 LGHNA, CDR2 YNFKEQ. In nucleotides, the CDR3 is TGTGCCAGCAGCCAACTCCCCACTAGCGGAGCCTACGAGCAGTACTTC. Translating gives CASSQLPTSGAYEQYF.

This clone was seen a few times. The J gene is TRBJ2-1, the V gene TRBV28; 11 positions agree with TRBD2. With V trimmed by 3 bases and J by 6 bases, 7 bases remained unmatched. CDR3 length: 16 amino acids. CDR1 is MDHEN, CDR2 SYDVKM, per germline. The chain's CDR3 is CASSLGSGRVVNEQFF. For the CDR3, the DNA is TGTGCCAGCAGTTTGGGTAGCGGGAGGGTTGTCAATGAGCAGTTCTTC.

This clone was counted between two and nine times. This chain uses TRBV20-1 with TRBJ1-2, with D hard to call. The germline V gene encodes CDR1 DFQATT and CDR2 SNEGSKA (reference sequence). The germline V and J ends were trimmed by 4 bases and 2 bases, with 20 bases remaining between them. There are 16 residues in the CDR3. Here the CDR3 DNA reads TGCAGTGCTACTGATCCTTGGGAGCGGGGAAACTATGGCTACACCTTC. It encodes CSATDPWERGNYGYTF.

This chain joins TRBV5-1 and TRBJ2-3; TRBD2 aligns across 10 bases. V lost 2 bases and J lost 6; bases outside the gene matches: 3. The germline gives CDR1 SGHRS, CDR2 YFSETQ. This CDR3 comprises 14 residues. The DNA for the CDR3 is TGCGCCAGCAGCTTAGCGGGAGGGCCCGATACGCAGTATTTT. It translates to CASSLAGGPDTQYF.

The chain has TRBV9 and TRBJ2-3; 10 positions agree with TRBD2. With 4 bases clipped from V and 0 bases from J, the junction kept 5 bases outside the gene matches. The V gene's germline CDR1 is SGDLS and CDR2 YYNGEE. This CDR3 comprises 16 residues. The DNA for the CDR3 is TGTGCCAGCAGCCCGGGACTAGCGCGTAGCACAGATACGCAGTATTTT. Its translation is CASSPGLARSTDTQYF.

V and J are TRBV7-9 and TRBJ2-1, with TRBD2 matching 10 bases. V lost 5 bases and J lost 5; bases outside the gene matches: 9. The CDR3 has 16 amino acids. Germline V lookup: CDR1 SEHNR, CDR2 FQNEAQ (reference sequence). The CDR3 reads CASSPLAGGRHNEQFF. The CDR3, as DNA: TGTGCCAGCAGCCCCTTAGCGGGAGGTCGCCACAATGAGCAGTTCTTC.

V gene TRBV5-1 combines with J gene TRBJ2-2; possibly TRBD2 for D (6 bases). Germline V gives CDR1 SGHRS, CDR2 YFSETQ. V lost 3 bases, J lost 9 bases, and 15 bases lay in between. This CDR3 is 14 amino acids long. The CDR3 DNA is TGCGCCAGCAGCTCGGAGGGAGGACTCCGGGAGCTGTTTTTT. It specifies CASSSEGGLRELFF.